Presented here are 21 T cell receptor beta chains from one specimen sequenced in a study of blood T cell dynamics during melanoma immunotherapy. The table came from immunoSEQ multiplex PCR; TCRdb's copy has only in-frame clones and leaves some out. This sample has 9,000 to 13,000 clones; around 91% occur once, and the top ten carry 7.4%. Time point of the sample: pre-treatment baseline. Sequenced material: blood, taken from a patient treated with checkpoint blockade. The receptors were gathered from a human donor with melanoma.

This clone was observed a single time. The chain uses TRBV6-5 and TRBJ2-3; D is uncertain. Trimming stripped 2 bases from V and 2 bases from J, with 11 bases between. The CDR3 extends over 15 amino acids. Germline V gene sequence: CDR1 MNHEY, CDR2 SVGAGI. Written as DNA, the CDR3 is TGTGCCAGCAGTTACGAAGGTAGCCACACAGATACGCAGTATTTT. Translated: CASSYEGSHTDTQYF.

CDR3 coding DNA: TGCGCCAGCAGCTTGGCCGGGGTAGCGGCGAACACCGGGGAGCTGTTTTTT. Amino acid sequence: CASSLAGVAANTGELFF. This rearrangement joins TRBV5-1 to TRBJ2-2; possible D gene TRBD2, 6 bases. CDR1 is SGHRS, CDR2 YFSETQ, per germline. V lost 0 bases to trimming and J lost 0 bases, with 12 bases between them. The CDR3 sequence is 17 residues long.

V gene TRBV28 combines with J gene TRBJ2-3, with a possible D match to TRBD1 (7 bases). The CDR3 consists of 15 residues. V gave up 3 bases and J gave up 3 bases, with 13 bases separating them. The germline CDR1 and CDR2 sequences are MDHEN and SYDVKM. DNA of the CDR3: TGTGCCAGCAGTTTGTTCCAGGGGGGTACAGATACGCAGTATTTT. Its translation is CASSLFQGGTDTQYF.

The chain is built from TRBV7-3 and TRBJ2-5; D might be TRBD1 or TRBD2, each matching 5 bases. In germline, CDR1 is SGHTA, CDR2 FQGTGA. Trimming pared 6 bases from V and 1 base from J, leaving 9 bases between. The length of the CDR3 is 13 residues. The CDR3 here is CASSWDGQETQYF. The CDR3 DNA sequence: TGTGCCAGCAGTTGGGACGGCCAAGAGACCCAGTACTTC.

This chain links TRBV27 with TRBJ2-7; 8 bases line up with TRBD1. This CDR3 has 14 amino acids. With 5 bases clipped from V and 4 bases from J, the junction kept 7 bases outside the gene matches. Germline loops: CDR1 MNHEY, CDR2 SMNVEV (reference sequence). CDR3 residues: CASSPWTGLYEQYF. In DNA, the CDR3 is TGTGCCAGCAGTCCCTGGACAGGGTTATACGAGCAGTACTTC.

This sequence joins TRBV4-2 and TRBJ1-1; D is undetermined. The ends were cut back, 4 bases at V and 3 bases at J, with 9 bases in the middle. The CDR3 has 13 residues. Germline CDR1 and CDR2: LGHNA and YNFKEQ. CDR3 in DNA: TGTGCCAGCAGCCCCCCGCGTGACACTGAAGCTTTCTTT. Translation: CASSPPRDTEAFF.

Only one count was recorded for this clone. The chain is built from TRBV28 and TRBJ2-1, with 14 positions matching TRBD2. V lost 4 bases to trimming and J lost 0 bases; unmatched junction nucleotides: 5. This CDR3 is built from 18 residues. Germline CDR1 is MDHEN and CDR2 is SYDVKM. Written as DNA, the CDR3 is TGTGCCAGCAGTTCAGGACTAGCGGGAGGATCCTCCTACAATGAGCAGTTCTTC. Its translation is CASSSGLAGGSSYNEQFF.

This CDR3 is CASSLYMNTEAFF. The DNA of the CDR3 is TGTGCCAGCAGCTTATATATGAACACTGAAGCTTTCTTT. The genes are TRBV7-2 and TRBJ1-1; D gene ambiguous. CDR3 length: 13 residues. CDR1 is SGHTA, CDR2 FQGNSA, per germline. V shed 2 bases and J shed 0 bases, with 4 bases lying between them.

The rearrangement links TRBV27 to TRBJ2-1; a possible D gene is TRBD2 (6 bases). This CDR3 comprises 15 residues. The V and J ends lost 7 bases and 1 base respectively, with 14 bases between them. Germline V gene sequence: CDR1 MNHEY, CDR2 SMNVEV (reference sequence). The CDR3 region is CASTRQSGSYNEQFF. CDR3 DNA: TGTGCCAGCACCAGGCAGAGCGGGTCCTACAATGAGCAGTTCTTC.

The gene calls are TRBV29-1 and TRBJ1-5; D perhaps matches TRBD1 (5 bases). Trimming cost V 6 bases and J 6 bases, with 12 bases left between them. Germline V gene lookup returns CDR1 SQVTM and CDR2 ANQGSEA. The CDR3 loop spans 12 amino acids. The CDR3, as DNA: TGCAGCGTAGGGGAGGGGAGTCAGCCCCAGCATTTT. This gives the protein CSVGEGSQPQHF.

V is TRBV30 and J is TRBJ2-7; D is perhaps TRBD1 (6 bases). The CDR3 covers 13 residues. From germline, CDR1 is GTSNPN and CDR2 SVGIG (reference sequence). The V end lost 4 bases, the J end lost 0 bases, and 10 bases lay between the germline ends. The DNA of the CDR3 is TGTGCCTGGACACGACAGGTCTCCTACGAGCAGTACTTC. Residues: CAWTRQVSYEQYF.

The V gene is TRBV7-9, the J gene TRBJ2-7, with D hard to call. Between the trimmed V and J ends, which lost 4 bases and 2 bases, there was a span of 15 bases. CDR3 length equals 15 residues. The germline V gene has CDR1 SEHNR and CDR2 FQNEAQ (reference sequence). This CDR3 is CASSSKSATAYEQYF. As DNA, the CDR3 is TGTGCCAGCAGCTCCAAGTCAGCGACCGCCTACGAGCAGTACTTC.

Concerning this clone: The junction shows a germline mismatch at one end, possibly a read error. The rearrangement uses TRBV7-9 and TRBJ2-5, with 9 bases aligning to TRBD1. The CDR3 loop spans 15 amino acids. Germline V CDR1 and CDR2: SEHNR, FQNEAQ (reference sequence). The CDR3 sequence is CANSLGTGRLETQYF. CDR3 DNA sequence: TGTGCCAACAGCCTGGGGACAGGGCGGCTGGAGACCCAGTACTTC.

This clone occurred a few times. V is TRBV7-9 and J is TRBJ1-1; 9 bases fit TRBD1. J lost 6 bases, V lost 6 bases, and 5 bases had no gene match. This CDR3 is built from 13 residues. In germline, CDR1 is SEHNR, CDR2 FQNEAQ (reference sequence). CDR3 protein: CASRAGTGSEAFF. The CDR3 region has the DNA TGTGCCAGCAGGGCCGGGACAGGGTCTGAAGCTTTCTTT. The full variable domain, with the rest looked up from reference TRBV7-9 and TRBJ1-1, is DTGVSQNPRHKITKRGQNVTFRCDPISEHNRLYWYRQTLGQGPEFLTYFQNEAQLEKSRLLSDRFSAERPKGSFSTLEIQRTEQGDSAMYLCASRAGTGSEAFFGQGTRLTVV.

This chain connects TRBV4-1 to TRBJ2-7; TRBD2 matches at 8 bases. Germline loops: CDR1 MGHRA, CDR2 YSYEKL. V gave up 4 bases and J gave up 5 bases; unmatched junction bases: 10. The CDR3 runs to 15 residues. The CDR3 DNA sequence: TGCGCCAGCAGCCGATTTCCGGGACTAGAAAACGAGCAGTACTTC. As protein: CASSRFPGLENEQYF.

The chain carries TRBV29-1 and TRBJ2-5, with D possibly TRBD2 on 5 matching bases. This CDR3 is 12 amino acids long. Germline-derived CDR1 and CDR2 are SQVTM and ANQGSEA. V was cut by 5 bases and J by 1 base, with 8 bases left in between. This chain's CDR3 is CSVPDFQETQYF. The CDR3 DNA follows: TGCAGCGTTCCGGACTTCCAAGAGACCCAGTACTTC.

This sequence joins TRBV28 and TRBJ2-1, with 7 bases aligning to TRBD2. Germline V gene lookup returns CDR1 MDHEN and CDR2 SYDVKM. This CDR3 comprises 14 residues. Trimming at V came to 7 bases and at J to 7 bases, leaving 10 bases not matched to a gene. The CDR3 DNA sequence: TGTGCCAGCAACCATGGGGGGGGTCGGAATGAGCAGTTCTTC. As protein: CASNHGGGRNEQFF. The full variable domain, rest sourced from reference TRBV28 and TRBJ2-1, is DVKVTQSSRYLVKRTGEKVFLECVQDMDHENMFWYRQDPGLGLRLIYFSYDVKMKEKGDIPEGYSVSREKKERFSLILESASTNQTSMYLCASNHGGGRNEQFFGPGTRLTVL.

The gene calls are TRBV9 and TRBJ2-5; 8 bases map to TRBD2. The J call may be in error: the DNA end matches TRBJ2-7 better. Germline V gene sequence: CDR1 SGDLS, CDR2 YYNGEE. The CDR3 has 15 residues. The CDR3 DNA is TGTGCCAGCAGCGTTTTAGCGGGATCGACCTACGAGCAGTACTTC. The encoded protein is CASSVLAGSTYEQYF.

The CDR3 spells CASSDWTIGARRQFF. The CDR3 DNA reads TGCGCCAGCAGCGATTGGACTATAGGAGCGAGGAGGCAGTTCTTC. J is TRBJ2-1 and V is TRBV5-1, with a tentative D call TRBD2 (6 bases). This CDR3 spans 15 amino acids. The V gene's germline CDR1 is SGHRS and CDR2 YFSETQ. With 4 bases removed from V and 12 bases from J, the gap between germline ends came to 23 bases.

This clone showed up just once. The V call is TRBV10-3, the J call TRBJ1-2, with a weak D call TRBD1 (6 bases). Germline lookup yields CDR1 ENHRY and CDR2 SYGVKD. V lost 6 bases to trimming and J lost 4 bases, with 9 bases between them. The CDR3 is 12 amino acids. CDR3 sequence reads: CAIRGATYGYTF. CDR3 nucleotide sequence: TGTGCCATCAGGGGGGCCACCTATGGCTACACCTTC.

For this clone: At one boundary the junction diverges from the germline segment, which might be a read error. The chain couples TRBV7-2 to TRBJ1-5; TRBD1 aligns across 8 bases. CDR1 and CDR2 from the germline V gene are SGHTA and FQGNSA. CDR3 length: 13 residues. The CDR3 nucleotides read TGTGTCAGCGGCGGACAGGGTAATCAGCCCCAGCATTTT. This codes for CVSGGQGNQPQHF.